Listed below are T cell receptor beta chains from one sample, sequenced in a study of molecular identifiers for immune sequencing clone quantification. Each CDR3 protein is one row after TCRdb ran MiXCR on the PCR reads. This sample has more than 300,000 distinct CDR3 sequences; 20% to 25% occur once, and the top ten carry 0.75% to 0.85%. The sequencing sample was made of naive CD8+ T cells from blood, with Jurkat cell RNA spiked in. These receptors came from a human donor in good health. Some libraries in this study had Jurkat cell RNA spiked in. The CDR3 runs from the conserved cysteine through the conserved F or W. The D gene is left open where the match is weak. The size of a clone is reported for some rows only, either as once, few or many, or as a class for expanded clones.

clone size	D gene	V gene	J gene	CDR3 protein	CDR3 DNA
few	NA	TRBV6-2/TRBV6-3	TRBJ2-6	CASSYTGVQAKPSSGANVLTF	TGTGCCAGCAGTTACACGGGGGTCCAAGCCAAGCCTAGCTCTGGGGCCAACGTCCTGACTTTC
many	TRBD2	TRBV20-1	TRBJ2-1	CSARDTSGGIGNEQFF	TGCAGTGCTAGGGACACTAGCGGGGGCATCGGTAATGAGCAGTTCTTC
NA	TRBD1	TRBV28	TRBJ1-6	CASSRDRASGDSPLHF	TGTGCCAGCAGCCGGGACAGGGCTTCAGGAGATTCACCCCTCCACTTT
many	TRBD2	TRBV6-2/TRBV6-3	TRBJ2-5	CASSYRLAGDQETQYF	TGTGCCAGCAGTTACAGACTAGCGGGGGACCAAGAGACCCAGTACTTC
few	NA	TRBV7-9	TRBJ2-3	CASSYEQGTDTQYF	TGTGCCAGCAGTTACGAACAGGGCACAGATACGCAGTATTTT
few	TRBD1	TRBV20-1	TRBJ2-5	CSARDRLKGAKTQYF	TGCAGTGCTAGAGATCGATTGAAGGGGGCGAAGACCCAGTACTTC
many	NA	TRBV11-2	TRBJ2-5	CASSLGAYQETQYF	TGTGCCAGCAGCTTGGGGGCGTACCAAGAGACCCAGTACTTC
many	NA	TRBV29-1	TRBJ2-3	CSVEDGRTHTDTQYF	TGCAGCGTTGAAGACGGGCGGACCCACACAGATACGCAGTATTTT
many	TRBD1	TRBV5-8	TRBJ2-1	CASSLGRGRKNEQFF	TGTGCCAGCAGCTTGGGTAGGGGGCGGAAGAATGAGCAGTTCTTC
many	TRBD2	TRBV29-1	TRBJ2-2	CSVGLAGGTGELFF	TGCAGCGTCGGACTAGCGGGAGGCACCGGGGAGCTGTTTTTT
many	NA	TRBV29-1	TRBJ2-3	CSASTDTQYF	TGCAGCGCTAGCACAGATACGCAGTATTTT
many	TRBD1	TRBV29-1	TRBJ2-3	CSAGQGAGSTDTQYF	TGCAGCGCCGGACAGGGGGCGGGAAGCACAGATACGCAGTATTTT
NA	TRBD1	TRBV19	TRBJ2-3	CASSIPDRDTDTQYF	TGTGCCAGTAGTATTCCCGACAGGGACACAGATACGCAGTATTTT
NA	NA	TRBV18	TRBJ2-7	CASSRAAEQYF	TGTGCCAGCTCACGAGCCGCCGAGCAGTACTTC
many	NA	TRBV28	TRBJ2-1	CASSSGSRNEQFF	TGTGCCAGCAGTTCGGGGAGCCGAAATGAGCAGTTCTTC
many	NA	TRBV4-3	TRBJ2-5	CASSQDLGSGETQYF	TGCGCCAGCAGCCAAGATCTGGGATCGGGCGAGACCCAGTACTTC
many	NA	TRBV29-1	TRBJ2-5	CSVDHGEETQYF	TGCAGCGTTGATCACGGGGAAGAGACCCAGTACTTC
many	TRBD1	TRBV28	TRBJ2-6	CASSLSGTDSGANVLTF	TGTGCCAGCAGTTTATCGGGGACAGACTCTGGGGCCAACGTCCTGACTTTC
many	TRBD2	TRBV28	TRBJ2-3	CASSLLAGGTTDTQYF	TGTGCCAGCAGCTTACTAGCGGGGGGCACCACAGATACGCAGTATTTT
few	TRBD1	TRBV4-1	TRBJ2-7	CASSQTRTGEGGSVF	TGCGCCAGCAGCCAAACCCGGACAGGGGAGGGTGGTTCTGTCTTC
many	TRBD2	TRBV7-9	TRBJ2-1	CASSYSGGHEQFF	TGTGCCAGCAGCTATAGCGGGGGGCATGAGCAGTTCTTC
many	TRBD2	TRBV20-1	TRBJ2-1	CSAPTSTSVGYNEQFF	TGCAGTGCTCCTACTTCGACTAGCGTCGGGTACAATGAGCAGTTCTTC
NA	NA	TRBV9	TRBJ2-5	CASSVVPGGSQYF	TGTGCCAGCAGCGTAGTCCCTGGGGGGTCCCAGTACTTC
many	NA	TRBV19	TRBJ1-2	CASRTLQSNYGYTF	TGTGCCAGTAGGACCCTACAATCTAACTATGGCTACACCTTC
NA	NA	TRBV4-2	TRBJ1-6	CASSQDPVTSSYNSPLHF	TGTGCCAGCAGCCAAGATCCAGTGACCAGCTCCTATAATTCACCCCTCCACTTT
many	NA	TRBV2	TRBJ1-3	CASSVDFSSGNTIYF	TGTGCCAGCAGTGTCGACTTTAGCTCTGGAAACACCATATATTTT
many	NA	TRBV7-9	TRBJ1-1	CASSSGGAEAFF	TGTGCCAGCAGCTCCGGGGGGGCTGAAGCTTTCTTT
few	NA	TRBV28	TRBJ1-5	CASSLIGSSQPQHF	TGTGCCAGCAGTTTAATAGGGTCATCTCAGCCCCAGCATTTT
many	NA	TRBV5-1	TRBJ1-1	CASSPLINTEAFF	TGCGCCAGCAGCCCCCTGATAAACACTGAAGCTTTCTTT
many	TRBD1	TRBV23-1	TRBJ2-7	CASSQARDRIFYEQYF	TGCGCCAGCAGTCAAGCCCGGGACAGGATTTTCTACGAGCAGTACTTC
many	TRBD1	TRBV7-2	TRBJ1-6	CASSPPGFRTGYSPLHF	TGTGCCAGCAGCCCCCCAGGATTCAGGACAGGATATTCACCCCTCCACTTT
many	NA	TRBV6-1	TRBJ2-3	CASSEVPDTQYF	TGTGCCAGCAGTGAAGTCCCAGATACGCAGTATTTT
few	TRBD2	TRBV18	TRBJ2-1	CASSQPGLAGEAYNEQFF	TGTGCCAGCTCTCAACCGGGACTAGCGGGGGAGGCCTACAATGAGCAGTTCTTC
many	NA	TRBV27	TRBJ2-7	CASSYAGSSYEQYF	TGTGCCAGCAGTTACGCGGGGTCGTCCTACGAGCAGTACTTC
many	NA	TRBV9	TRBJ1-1	CASSATNRADTEAFF	TGTGCCAGCAGCGCCACGAACAGGGCTGACACTGAAGCTTTCTTT
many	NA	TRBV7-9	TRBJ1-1	CCVEYTEAFF	TGTTGTGTAGAATACACTGAAGCTTTCTTT
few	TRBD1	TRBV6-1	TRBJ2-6	CASSGAPRTGEKTGANVLTF	TGTGCCAGCAGTGGCGCTCCCCGGACAGGGGAAAAAACTGGGGCCAACGTCCTGACTTTC
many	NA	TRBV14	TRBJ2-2	CASSQDFPGELFF	TGTGCCAGCAGCCAAGATTTCCCCGGGGAGCTGTTTTTT
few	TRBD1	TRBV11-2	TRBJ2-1	CASSVRDRGDNEQFF	TGTGCCAGCAGCGTCCGGGACAGGGGGGACAATGAGCAGTTCTTC
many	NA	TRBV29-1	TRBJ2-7	CSVVRGGGYEQYF	TGCAGCGTTGTGCGAGGGGGGGGATACGAGCAGTACTTC
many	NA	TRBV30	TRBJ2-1	CAWSVWGDEQFF	TGTGCCTGGAGTGTCTGGGGCGATGAGCAGTTCTTC
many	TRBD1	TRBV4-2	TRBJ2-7	CASSQLDRTNSAYEQYF	TGTGCCAGCAGCCAACTGGACAGGACGAATTCTGCCTACGAGCAGTACTTC
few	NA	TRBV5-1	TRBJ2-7	CASSFRATYEQYF	TGCGCCAGCAGCTTTCGGGCGACCTACGAGCAGTACTTC
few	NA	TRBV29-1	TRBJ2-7	CSTGDGGHEQYF	TGCAGCACTGGGGACGGAGGTCACGAGCAGTACTTC
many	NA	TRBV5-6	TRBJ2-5	CASSPSPEDQETQYF	TGTGCCAGCAGTCCCAGTCCCGAGGACCAAGAGACCCAGTACTTC
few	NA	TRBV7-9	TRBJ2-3	CASSLGQGVSSTDTQYF	TGTGCCAGCAGCCTCGGTCAGGGTGTATCTAGCACAGATACGCAGTATTTT
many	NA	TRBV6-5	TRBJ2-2	CASSSFTGELFF	TGTGCCAGCAGTAGCTTCACCGGGGAGCTGTTTTTT
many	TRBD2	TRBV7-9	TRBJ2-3	CASSLPGLAGRTDTQYF	TGTGCCAGCAGCCTCCCTGGGCTAGCGGGGCGCACAGATACGCAGTATTTT
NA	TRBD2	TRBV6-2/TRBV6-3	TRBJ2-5	CASRRREGLAGQETQYF	TGTGCCAGCAGGCGAAGGGAGGGACTAGCGGGACAAGAGACCCAGTACTTC